Sequencing of this TCR beta chain was carried out in a study of cytomegalovirus exposure and HLA in healthy donors. Study information: The roughly 120 validation repertoires matched the roughly 650 first-cohort repertoires in platform, a later analysis reported.

TCRdb keeps only in-frame clones here, not all; method: immunoSEQ multiplex PCR. The sample has under 200,000 clones, 70% to 90% seen once; the top ten hold approximately 2%. This receptor was obtained from a young woman in good health and CMV-seronegative. Sequencing was performed on PBMCs.

CDR3 loop: CASSLTSGGETQYF. The CDR3 nucleotides are TGCGCCAGCAGCCTTACTAGCGGGGGGGAGACCCAGTACTTC. The chain combines TRBV5-1 with TRBJ2-5; 12 bases map to TRBD2. There are 14 residues in the CDR3. Germline assignment: CDR1 SGHRS and CDR2 YFSETQ. V gave up 4 bases and J gave up 5 bases; unmatched junction bases: 3.